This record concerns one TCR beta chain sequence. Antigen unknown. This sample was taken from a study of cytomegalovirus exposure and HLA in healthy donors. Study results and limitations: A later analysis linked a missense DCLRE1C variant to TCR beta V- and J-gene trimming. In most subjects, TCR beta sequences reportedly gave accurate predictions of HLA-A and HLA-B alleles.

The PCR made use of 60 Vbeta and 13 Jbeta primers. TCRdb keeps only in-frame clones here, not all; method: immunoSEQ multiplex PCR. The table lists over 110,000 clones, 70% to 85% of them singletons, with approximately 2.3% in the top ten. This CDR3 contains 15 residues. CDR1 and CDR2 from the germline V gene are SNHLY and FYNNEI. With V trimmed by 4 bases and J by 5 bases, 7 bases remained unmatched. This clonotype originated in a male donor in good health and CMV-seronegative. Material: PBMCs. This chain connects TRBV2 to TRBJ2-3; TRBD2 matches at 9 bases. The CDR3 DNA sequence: TGTGCCAGCAGTGCCGGGACAGCGGGAGGAGATACGCAGTATTTT. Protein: CASSAGTAGGDTQYF.